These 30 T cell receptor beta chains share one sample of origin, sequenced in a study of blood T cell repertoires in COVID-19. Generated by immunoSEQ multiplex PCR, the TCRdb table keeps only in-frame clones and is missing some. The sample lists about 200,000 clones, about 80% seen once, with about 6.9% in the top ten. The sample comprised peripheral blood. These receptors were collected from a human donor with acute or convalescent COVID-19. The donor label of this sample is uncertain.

The CDR3 DNA sequence: TGTGCCATCAGTGAGTCGGGACAGGACTATGGCTACACCTTC. Translated, it gives CAISESGQDYGYTF. The chain is built from TRBV10-3 and TRBJ1-2, with 8 bases that match TRBD1. Germline values: CDR1 ENHRY, CDR2 SYGVKD. With V trimmed by 0 bases and J by 3 bases, 0 bases remained unmatched. The CDR3 loop spans 14 amino acids.

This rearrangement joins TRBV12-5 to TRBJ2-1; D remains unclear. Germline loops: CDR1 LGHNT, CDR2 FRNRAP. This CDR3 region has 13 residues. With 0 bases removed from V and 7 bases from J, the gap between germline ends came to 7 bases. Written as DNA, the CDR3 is TGTGCTAGTGGTTTGGTACTCTGGAATGAGCAGTTCTTC. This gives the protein CASGLVLWNEQFF.

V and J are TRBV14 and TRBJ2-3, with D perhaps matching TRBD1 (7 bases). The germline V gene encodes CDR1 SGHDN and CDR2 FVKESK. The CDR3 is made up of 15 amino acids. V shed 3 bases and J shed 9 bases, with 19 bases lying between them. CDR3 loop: CASSHEGASVATQYF. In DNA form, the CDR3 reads TGTGCCAGCAGCCACGAGGGGGCTAGCGTGGCGACGCAGTATTTT. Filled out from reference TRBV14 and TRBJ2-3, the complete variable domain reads EAGVTQFPSHSVIEKGQTVTLRCDPISGHDNLYWYRRVMGKEIKFLLHFVKESKQDESGMPNNRFLAERTGGTYSTLKVQPAELEDSGVYFCASSHEGASVATQYFGPGTRLTVL.

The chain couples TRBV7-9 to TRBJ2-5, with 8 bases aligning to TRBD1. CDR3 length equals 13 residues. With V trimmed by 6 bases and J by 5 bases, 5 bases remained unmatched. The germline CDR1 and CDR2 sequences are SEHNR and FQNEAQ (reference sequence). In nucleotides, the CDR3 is TGTGCCAGCAGGGCAGGGGGCGCGGAGACCCAGTACTTC. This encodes CASRAGGAETQYF.

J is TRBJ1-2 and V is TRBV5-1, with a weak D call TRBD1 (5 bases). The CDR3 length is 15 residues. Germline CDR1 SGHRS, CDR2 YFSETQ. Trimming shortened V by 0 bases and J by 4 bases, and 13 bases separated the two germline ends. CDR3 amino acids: CASSLGGEVRYGYTF. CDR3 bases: TGCGCCAGCAGCTTGGGAGGGGAGGTACGCTATGGCTACACCTTC.

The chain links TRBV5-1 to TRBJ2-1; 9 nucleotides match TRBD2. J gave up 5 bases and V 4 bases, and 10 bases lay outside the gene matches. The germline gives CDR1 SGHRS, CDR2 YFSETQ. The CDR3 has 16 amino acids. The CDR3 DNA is TGCGCCAGCAGCCCGCCCGGGGCGGGAGGGAACAATGAGCAGTTCTTC. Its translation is CASSPPGAGGNNEQFF.

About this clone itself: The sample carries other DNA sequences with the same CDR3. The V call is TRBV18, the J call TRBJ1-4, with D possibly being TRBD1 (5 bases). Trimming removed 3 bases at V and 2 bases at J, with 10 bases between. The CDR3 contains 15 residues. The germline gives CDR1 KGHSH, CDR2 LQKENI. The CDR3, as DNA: TGTGCCAGCTCACCGGGGGGTGCGACTAATGAAAAACTGTTTTTT. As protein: CASSPGGATNEKLFF.

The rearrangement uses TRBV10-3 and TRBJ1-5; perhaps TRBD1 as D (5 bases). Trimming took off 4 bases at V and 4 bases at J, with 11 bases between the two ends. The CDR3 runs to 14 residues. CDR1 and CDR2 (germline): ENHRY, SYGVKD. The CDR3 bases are TGTGCCATCAGTGTACAGGATGGGAATCAGCCCCAGCATTTT. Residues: CAISVQDGNQPQHF.

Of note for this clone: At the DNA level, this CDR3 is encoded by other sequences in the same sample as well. The CDR3 region is CASSSTGRNQPQHF. The CDR3 DNA is TGTGCCAGCAGTTCGACAGGGAGGAATCAGCCCCAGCATTTT. The chain joins TRBV6-5 to TRBJ1-5; TRBD1 agrees at 7 bases. The V gene's germline CDR1 is MNHEY and CDR2 SVGAGI. CDR3 length: 14 amino acids. J gave up 4 bases and V 4 bases, and 4 bases lay outside the gene matches.

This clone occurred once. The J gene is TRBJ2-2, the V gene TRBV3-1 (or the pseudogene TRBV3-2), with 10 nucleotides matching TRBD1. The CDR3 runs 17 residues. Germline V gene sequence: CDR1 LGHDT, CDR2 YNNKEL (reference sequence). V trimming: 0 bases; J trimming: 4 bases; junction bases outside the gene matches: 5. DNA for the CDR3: TGTGCCAGCAGCCAAGAACGGGGGACAGGGGTCACCGGGGAGCTGTTTTTT. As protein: CASSQERGTGVTGELFF.

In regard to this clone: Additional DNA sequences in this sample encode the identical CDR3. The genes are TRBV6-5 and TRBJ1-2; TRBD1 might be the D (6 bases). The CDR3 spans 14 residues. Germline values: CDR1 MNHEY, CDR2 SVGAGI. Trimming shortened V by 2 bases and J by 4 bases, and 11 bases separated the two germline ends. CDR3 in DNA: TGTGCCAGCAGTTACGGGGGGGGCGCCTATGGCTACACCTTC. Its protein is CASSYGGGAYGYTF.

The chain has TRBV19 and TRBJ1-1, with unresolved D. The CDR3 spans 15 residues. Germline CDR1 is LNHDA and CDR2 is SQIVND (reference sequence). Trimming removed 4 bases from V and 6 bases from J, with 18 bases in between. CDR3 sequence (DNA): TGTGCCAGTAGTACCGGCGCTACGGGGAGGGCTGAAGCTTTCTTT. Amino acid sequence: CASSTGATGRAEAFF.

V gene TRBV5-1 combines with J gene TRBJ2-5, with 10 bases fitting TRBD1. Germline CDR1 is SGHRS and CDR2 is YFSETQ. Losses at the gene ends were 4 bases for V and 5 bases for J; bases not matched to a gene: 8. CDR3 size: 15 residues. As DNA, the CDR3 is TGCGCCAGCAGCACCGACAGGGGGCGCGTGGAGACCCAGTACTTC. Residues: CASSTDRGRVETQYF.

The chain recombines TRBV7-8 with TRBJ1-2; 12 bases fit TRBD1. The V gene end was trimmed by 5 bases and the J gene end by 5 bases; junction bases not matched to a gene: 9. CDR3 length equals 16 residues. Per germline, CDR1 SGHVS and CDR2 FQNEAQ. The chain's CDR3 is CASSPGQGALGYGYTF. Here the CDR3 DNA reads TGTGCCAGCAGCCCGGGACAGGGGGCATTGGGTTATGGCTACACCTTC.

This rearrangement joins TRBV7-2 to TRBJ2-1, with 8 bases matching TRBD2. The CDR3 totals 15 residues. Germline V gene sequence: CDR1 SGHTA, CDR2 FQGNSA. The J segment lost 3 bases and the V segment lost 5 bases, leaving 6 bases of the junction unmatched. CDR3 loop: CASSPRTSSYNEQFF. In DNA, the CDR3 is TGTGCCAGCAGCCCTCGGACTAGCAGCTACAATGAGCAGTTCTTC.

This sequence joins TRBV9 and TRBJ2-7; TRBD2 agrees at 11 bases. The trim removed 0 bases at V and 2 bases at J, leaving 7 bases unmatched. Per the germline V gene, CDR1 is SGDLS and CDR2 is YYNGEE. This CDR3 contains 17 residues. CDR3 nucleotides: TGTGCCAGCAGCGTAGGGTCGGGACTAGCGGAGGCCTACGAGCAGTACTTC. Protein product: CASSVGSGLAEAYEQYF.

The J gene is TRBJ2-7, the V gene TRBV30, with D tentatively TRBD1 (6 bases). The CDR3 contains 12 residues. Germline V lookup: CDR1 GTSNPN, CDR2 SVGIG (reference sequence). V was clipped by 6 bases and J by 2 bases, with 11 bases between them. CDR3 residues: CACQGLTYEQYF. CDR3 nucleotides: TGTGCCTGTCAGGGGCTTACCTACGAGCAGTACTTC. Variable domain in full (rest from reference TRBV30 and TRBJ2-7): SQTIHQWPATLVQPVGSPLSLECTVEGTSNPNLYWYRQAAGRGLQLLFYSVGIGQISSEVPQNLSASRPQDRQFILSSKKLLLSDSGFYLCACQGLTYEQYFGPGTRLTVT.

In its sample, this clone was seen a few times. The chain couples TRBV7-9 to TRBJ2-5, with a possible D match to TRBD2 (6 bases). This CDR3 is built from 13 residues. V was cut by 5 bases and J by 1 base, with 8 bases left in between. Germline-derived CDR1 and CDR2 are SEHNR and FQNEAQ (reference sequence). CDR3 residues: CASSTGSQETQYF. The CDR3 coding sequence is TGTGCCAGCAGCACCGGGAGCCAAGAGACCCAGTACTTC.

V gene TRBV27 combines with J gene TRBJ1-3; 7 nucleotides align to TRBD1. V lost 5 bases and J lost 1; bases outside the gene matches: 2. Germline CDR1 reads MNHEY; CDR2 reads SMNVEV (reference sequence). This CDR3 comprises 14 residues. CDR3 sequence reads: CASSRQGSGNTIYF. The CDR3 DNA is TGTGCCAGCAGTAGACAGGGTTCTGGAAACACCATATATTTT.

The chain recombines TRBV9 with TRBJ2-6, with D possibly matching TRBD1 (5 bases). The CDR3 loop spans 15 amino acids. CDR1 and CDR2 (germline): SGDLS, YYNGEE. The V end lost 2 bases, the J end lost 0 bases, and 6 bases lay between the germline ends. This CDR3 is CASSVDSSGANVLTF. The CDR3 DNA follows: TGTGCCAGCAGCGTTGACAGCTCTGGGGCCAACGTCCTGACTTTC.

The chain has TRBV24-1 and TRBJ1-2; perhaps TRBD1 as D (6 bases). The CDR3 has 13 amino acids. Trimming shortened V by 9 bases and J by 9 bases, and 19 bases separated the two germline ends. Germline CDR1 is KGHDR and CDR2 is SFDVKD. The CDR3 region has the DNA TGTGCCACCTGGGACACCCGGTCGGTAAGCTACACCTTC. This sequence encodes CATWDTRSVSYTF.

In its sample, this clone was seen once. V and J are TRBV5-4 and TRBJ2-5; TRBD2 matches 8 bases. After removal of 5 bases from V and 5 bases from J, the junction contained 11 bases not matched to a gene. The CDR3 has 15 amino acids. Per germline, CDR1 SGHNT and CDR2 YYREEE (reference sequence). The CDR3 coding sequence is TGTGCCAGCAGATCAGCCCGGGGGGGGTCGGAGACCCAGTACTTC. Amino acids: CASRSARGGSETQYF.

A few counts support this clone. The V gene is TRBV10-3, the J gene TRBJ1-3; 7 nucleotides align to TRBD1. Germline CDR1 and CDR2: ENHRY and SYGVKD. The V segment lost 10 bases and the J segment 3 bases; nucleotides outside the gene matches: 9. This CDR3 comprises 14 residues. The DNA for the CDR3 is TGTGCCACCCGGGGACAGACCTTTGGAAACACCATATATTTT. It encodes CATRGQTFGNTIYF.

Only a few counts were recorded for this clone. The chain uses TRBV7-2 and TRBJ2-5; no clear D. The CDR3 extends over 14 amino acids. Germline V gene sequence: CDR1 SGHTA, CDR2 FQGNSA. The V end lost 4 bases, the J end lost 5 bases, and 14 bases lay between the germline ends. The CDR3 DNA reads TGTGCCAGCAGCTCCCTAAGGAGATCGGAGACCCAGTACTTC. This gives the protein CASSSLRRSETQYF.

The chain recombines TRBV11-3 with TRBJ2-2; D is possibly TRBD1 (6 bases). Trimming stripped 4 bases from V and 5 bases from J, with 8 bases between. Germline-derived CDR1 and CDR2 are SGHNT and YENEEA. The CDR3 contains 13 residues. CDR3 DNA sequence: TGTGCCAGCAGCTCGCAGGGGACCGGGGAGCTGTTTTTT. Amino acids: CASSSQGTGELFF.

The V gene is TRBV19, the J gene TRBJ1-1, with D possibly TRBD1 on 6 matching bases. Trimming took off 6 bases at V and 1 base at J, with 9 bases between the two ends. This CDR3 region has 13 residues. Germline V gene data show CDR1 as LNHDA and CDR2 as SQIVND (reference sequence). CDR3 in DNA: TGTGCCAGTAGGCAGGGACAGAACACTGAAGCTTTCTTT. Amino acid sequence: CASRQGQNTEAFF.

This CDR3 reads CATSDLTDRGETDTQYF. CDR3 in DNA: TGTGCCACCAGTGATTTGACCGACAGGGGTGAGACAGATACGCAGTATTTT. This chain joins TRBV24-1 and TRBJ2-3; 8 nucleotides match TRBD1. The ends lost 0 bases at V and 3 bases at J; junction bases unmatched: 7. Germline V gene lookup returns CDR1 KGHDR and CDR2 SFDVKD. The CDR3 extends over 17 amino acids.

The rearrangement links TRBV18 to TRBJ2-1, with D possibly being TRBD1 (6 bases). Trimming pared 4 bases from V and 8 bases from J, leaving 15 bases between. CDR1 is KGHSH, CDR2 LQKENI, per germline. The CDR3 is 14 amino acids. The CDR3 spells CASSLQGLFYEQFF. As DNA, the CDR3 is TGTGCCAGCTCACTACAGGGTCTTTTCTATGAGCAGTTCTTC.

CDR3 sequence: CASSIAGTVDEAFF. The CDR3 DNA follows: TGTGCCAGTAGTATAGCCGGGACAGTGGATGAAGCTTTCTTT. The V gene is TRBV19, the J gene TRBJ1-1; 7 bases are shared with TRBD1. The germline V gene encodes CDR1 LNHDA and CDR2 SQIVND (reference sequence). V lost 1 base, J lost 7 bases, and 6 bases stayed unmatched. The CDR3 spans 14 residues.

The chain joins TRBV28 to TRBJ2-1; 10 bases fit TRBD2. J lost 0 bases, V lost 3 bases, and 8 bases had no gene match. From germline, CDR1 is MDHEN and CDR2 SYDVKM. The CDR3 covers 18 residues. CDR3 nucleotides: TGTGCCAGCAGTTTTACACTTAGCGGGAGGACCTCCTACAATGAGCAGTTCTTC. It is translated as CASSFTLSGRTSYNEQFF.